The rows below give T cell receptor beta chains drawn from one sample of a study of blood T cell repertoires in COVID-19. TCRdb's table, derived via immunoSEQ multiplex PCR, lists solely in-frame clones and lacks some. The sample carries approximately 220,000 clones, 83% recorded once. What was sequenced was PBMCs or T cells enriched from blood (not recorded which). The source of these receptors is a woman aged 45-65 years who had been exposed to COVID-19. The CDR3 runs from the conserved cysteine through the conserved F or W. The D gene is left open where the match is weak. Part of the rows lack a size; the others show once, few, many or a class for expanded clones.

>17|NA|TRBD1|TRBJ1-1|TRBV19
CASSPGTANLGDTEAFF
TGTGCCAGTAGTCCCGGGACAGCCAACTTGGGGGACACTGAAGCTTTCTTT
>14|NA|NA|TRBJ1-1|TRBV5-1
CASSQGAGYTEAFF
TGCGCCAGCAGCCAGGGAGCGGGGTACACTGAAGCTTTCTTT
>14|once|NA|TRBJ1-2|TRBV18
CASSPEGSTWGYTF
TGTGCCAGCTCACCCGAGGGAAGCACGTGGGGCTACACCTTC
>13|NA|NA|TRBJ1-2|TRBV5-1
CASSSRGWDGYTF
TGCGCCAGCAGCTCCCGGGGTTGGGATGGCTACACCTTC
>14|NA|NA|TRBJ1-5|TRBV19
CASSIFIGSPAQHF
TGTGCCAGTAGTATATTTATCGGGAGCCCAGCCCAGCATTTT
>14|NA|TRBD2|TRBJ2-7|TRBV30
CAWSPGGITNEQYF
TGTGCCTGGAGTCCGGGGGGAATTACTAACGAGCAGTACTTC
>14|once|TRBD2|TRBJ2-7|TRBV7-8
CASSYSGGSYEQYF
TGTGCCAGCTCCTATAGCGGGGGGTCCTACGAGCAGTACTTC
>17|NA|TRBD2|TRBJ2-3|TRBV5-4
CASSLGTSGGRTDTQYF
TGTGCCAGCAGCCTAGGGACTAGCGGGGGGCGCACAGATACGCAGTATTTT
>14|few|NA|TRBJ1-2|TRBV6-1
CASSEITTNYGYTF
TGTGCCAGCAGTGAGATAACAACTAACTATGGCTACACCTTC
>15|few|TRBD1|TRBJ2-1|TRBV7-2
CASSWGQGASDEQFF
TGTGCCAGCAGCTGGGGACAGGGGGCCAGTGATGAGCAGTTCTTC
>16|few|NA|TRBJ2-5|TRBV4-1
CASSRPGSRAQETQYF
TGCGCCAGCAGCCGACCTGGGTCGCGGGCCCAAGAGACCCAGTACTTC
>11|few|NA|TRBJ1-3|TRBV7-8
CASSPRDTIYF
TGTGCCAGCAGCCCGCGGGACACCATATATTTT
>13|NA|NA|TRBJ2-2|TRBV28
CATASPNTGELFF
TGTGCCACCGCGAGCCCGAACACCGGGGAGCTGTTTTTT